This T cell receptor (beta chain) was recorded in a study of T-cell memory formation after mild COVID-19. The study's findings and limits: Shrinking CD4+ clones were chiefly CM and EM; CD8+ ones were chiefly EMRA.

As regards this clonotype: Its antigen is undetermined.

5'RACE primed from the constant segment yielded TCR alpha and TCR beta cDNA libraries bearing sample barcodes and UMIs. MiXCR, run by TCRdb on the 5' RACE reads, gives a single entry per CDR3 protein. The table shows 300,000 to 350,000 distinct CDR3 sequences, with roughly an eighth occurring only once. Sequencing was performed on PBMCs or a T cell subset sorted from them (not recorded which). The clonotype was recovered from a man younger than 30 who had mild COVID-19 (a few samples of this study predate the infection). Cell type and time point are not known.

The DNA for the CDR3 is TGTGCCAGCAGCCGCCTCCGGACCGGGGAGCTGTTTTTT. Translation gives CASSRLRTGELFF. The chain has TRBV6-2 or TRBV6-3 and TRBJ2-2; no reliable D call. V lost 6 bases and J lost 5, with 10 bases in between. The CDR3 is 13 amino acids. The V gene's germline CDR1 is MNHEY and CDR2 SVGEGT.